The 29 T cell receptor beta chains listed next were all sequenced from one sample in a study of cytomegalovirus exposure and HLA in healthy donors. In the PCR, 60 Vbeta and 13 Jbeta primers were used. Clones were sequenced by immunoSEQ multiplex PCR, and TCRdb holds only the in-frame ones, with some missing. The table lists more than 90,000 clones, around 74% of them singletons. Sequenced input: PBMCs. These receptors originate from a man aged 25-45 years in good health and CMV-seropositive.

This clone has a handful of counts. Here the CDR3 reads CASSVEDRVTEQYF. CDR3 bases: TGTGCCAGCAGTGTGGAGGACAGGGTCACCGAGCAGTACTTC. The chain recombines TRBV2 with TRBJ2-7, with TRBD1 identical over 8 bases. The CDR3 consists of 14 residues. Per germline, CDR1 SNHLY and CDR2 FYNNEI. The V segment lost 4 bases and the J segment 6 bases; nucleotides outside the gene matches: 8.

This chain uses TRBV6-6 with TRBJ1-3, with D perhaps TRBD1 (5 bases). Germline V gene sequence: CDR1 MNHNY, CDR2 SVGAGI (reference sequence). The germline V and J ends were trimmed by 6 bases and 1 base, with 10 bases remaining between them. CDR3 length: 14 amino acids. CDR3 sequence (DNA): TGTGCCAGCAGCTACCAGGGTTCTGGAAACACCATATATTTT. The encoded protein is CASSYQGSGNTIYF.

The CDR3 bases are TGTGCCAGTAACCCGGAGAGGATGAACACTGAAGCTTTCTTT. Encoded protein: CASNPERMNTEAFF. The chain employs TRBV19 and TRBJ1-1; the D is unclear. Germline lookup yields CDR1 LNHDA and CDR2 SQIVND (reference sequence). The CDR3 is made up of 14 amino acids. V gave up 7 bases and J gave up 0 bases, with 12 bases separating them. Full variable domain (outside the CDR3, taken from reference TRBV19 and TRBJ1-1): DGGITQSPKYLFRKEGQNVTLSCEQNLNHDAMYWYRQDPGQGLRLIYYSQIVNDFQKGDIAEGYSVSREKKESFPLTVTSAQKNPTAFYLCASNPERMNTEAFFGQGTRLTVV.

CDR3 coding DNA: TGTGCCAGCAGTTACGTAGGACAGGGCAAATCGGGGACCCAGTACTTC. Translation gives CASSYVGQGKSGTQYF. V and J are TRBV6-6 and TRBJ2-5; 8 nucleotides align to TRBD1. The CDR3 totals 16 residues. With V trimmed by 2 bases and J by 7 bases, 12 bases remained unmatched. Germline V CDR1 and CDR2: MNHNY, SVGAGI (reference sequence).

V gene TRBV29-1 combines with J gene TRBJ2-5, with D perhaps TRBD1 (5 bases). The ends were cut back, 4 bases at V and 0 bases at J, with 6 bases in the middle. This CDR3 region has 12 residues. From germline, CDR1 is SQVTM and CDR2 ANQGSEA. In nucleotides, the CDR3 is TGCAGCGTTGGGACATACCAAGAGACCCAGTACTTC. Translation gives CSVGTYQETQYF.

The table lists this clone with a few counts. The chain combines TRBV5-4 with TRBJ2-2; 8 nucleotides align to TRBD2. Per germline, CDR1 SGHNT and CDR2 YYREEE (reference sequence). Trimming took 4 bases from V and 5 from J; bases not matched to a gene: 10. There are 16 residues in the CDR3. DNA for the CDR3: TGTGCCAGCAGCCGGGAGGGGGGGGCGCAGACCGGGGAGCTGTTTTTT. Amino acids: CASSREGGAQTGELFF.

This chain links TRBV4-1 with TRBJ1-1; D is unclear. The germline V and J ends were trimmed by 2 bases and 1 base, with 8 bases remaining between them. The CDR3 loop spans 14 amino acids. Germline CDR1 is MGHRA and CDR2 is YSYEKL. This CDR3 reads CASSQSDGNTEAFF. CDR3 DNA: TGCGCCAGCAGCCAAAGCGACGGGAACACTGAAGCTTTCTTT.

This chain's CDR3 is CASRETGLRNTGELFF. In DNA form, the CDR3 reads TGCGCCAGCAGGGAGACGGGACTCAGGAACACCGGGGAGCTGTTTTTT. The chain is built from TRBV4-1 and TRBJ2-2; D is perhaps TRBD2 (6 bases). The CDR3 loop spans 16 amino acids. V was shortened by 6 bases and J by 1 base, with 15 bases between the two germline ends. The germline V gene encodes CDR1 MGHRA and CDR2 YSYEKL.

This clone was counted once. This chain's CDR3 is CASSQRTGTETQYF. The DNA of the CDR3 is TGTGCCAGCTCACAGAGGACAGGGACGGAGACCCAGTACTTC. The chain recombines TRBV18 with TRBJ2-5; 8 nucleotides align to TRBD1. This CDR3 has 14 amino acids. Per the germline V gene, CDR1 is KGHSH and CDR2 is LQKENI. V gave up 4 bases and J gave up 5 bases; unmatched junction bases: 6.

Here the CDR3 DNA reads TGTGCCAGCAGCTTAGTAGGAACTCCCGGGACAGGGGGCTACAATGAGCAGTTCTTC. Translated: CASSLVGTPGTGGYNEQFF. J is TRBJ2-1 and V is TRBV7-9; 11 nucleotides align to TRBD1. V lost 1 base to trimming and J lost 3 bases; unmatched junction nucleotides: 11. There are 19 residues in the CDR3. Germline-derived CDR1 and CDR2 are SEHNR and FQNEAQ (reference sequence).

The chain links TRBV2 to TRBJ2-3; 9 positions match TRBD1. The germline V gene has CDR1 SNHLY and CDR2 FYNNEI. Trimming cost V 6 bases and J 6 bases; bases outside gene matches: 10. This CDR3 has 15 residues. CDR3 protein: CASSVTGGIQDTQYF. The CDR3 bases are TGTGCCAGCAGCGTGACAGGGGGGATTCAGGATACGCAGTATTTT.

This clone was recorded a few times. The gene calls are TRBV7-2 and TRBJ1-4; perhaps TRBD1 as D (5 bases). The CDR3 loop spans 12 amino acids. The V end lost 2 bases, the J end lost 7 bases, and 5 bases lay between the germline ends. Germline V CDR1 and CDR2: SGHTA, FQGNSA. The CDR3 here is CASSLQGEKLFF. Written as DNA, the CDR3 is TGTGCCAGCAGCTTACAGGGTGAAAAACTGTTTTTT.

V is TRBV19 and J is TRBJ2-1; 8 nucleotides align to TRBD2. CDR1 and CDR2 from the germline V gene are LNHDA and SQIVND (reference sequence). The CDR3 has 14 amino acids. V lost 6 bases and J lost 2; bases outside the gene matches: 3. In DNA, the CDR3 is TGTGCCAGTAGATCTAGCGGGCCCTACAATGAGCAGTTCTTC. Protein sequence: CASRSSGPYNEQFF.

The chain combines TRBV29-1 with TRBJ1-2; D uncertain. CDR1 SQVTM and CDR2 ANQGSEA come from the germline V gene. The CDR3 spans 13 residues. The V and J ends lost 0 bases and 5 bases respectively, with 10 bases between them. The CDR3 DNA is TGCAGCGTTGAAGATCGGACTGCATATGGCTACACCTTC. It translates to CSVEDRTAYGYTF.

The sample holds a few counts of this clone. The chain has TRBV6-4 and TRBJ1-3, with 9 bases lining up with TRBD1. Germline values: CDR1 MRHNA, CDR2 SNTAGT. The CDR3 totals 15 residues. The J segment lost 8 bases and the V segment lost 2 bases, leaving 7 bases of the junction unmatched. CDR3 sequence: CASSDPHTGGHTIYF. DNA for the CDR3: TGTGCCAGCAGTGACCCGCATACAGGGGGCCACACCATATATTTT.

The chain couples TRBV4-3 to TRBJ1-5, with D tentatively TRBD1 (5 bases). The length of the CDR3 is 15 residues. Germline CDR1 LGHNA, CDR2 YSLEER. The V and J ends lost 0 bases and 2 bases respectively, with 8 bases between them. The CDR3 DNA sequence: TGCGCCAGCAGCCAAGAGTTAGGGGGCAATCAGCCCCAGCATTTT. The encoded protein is CASSQELGGNQPQHF.

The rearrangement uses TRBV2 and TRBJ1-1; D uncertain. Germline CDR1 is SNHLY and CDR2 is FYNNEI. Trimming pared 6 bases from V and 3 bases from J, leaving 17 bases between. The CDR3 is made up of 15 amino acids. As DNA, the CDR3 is TGTGCCAGCAGCCTCGGAGGCGGGCTGTACACTGAAGCTTTCTTT. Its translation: CASSLGGGLYTEAFF.

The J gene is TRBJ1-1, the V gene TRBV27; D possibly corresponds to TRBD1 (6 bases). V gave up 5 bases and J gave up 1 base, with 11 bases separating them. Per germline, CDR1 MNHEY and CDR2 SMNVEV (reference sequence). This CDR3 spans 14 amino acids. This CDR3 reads CASSIQGRNTEAFF. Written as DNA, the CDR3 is TGTGCCAGCAGTATACAGGGTAGGAACACTGAAGCTTTCTTT.

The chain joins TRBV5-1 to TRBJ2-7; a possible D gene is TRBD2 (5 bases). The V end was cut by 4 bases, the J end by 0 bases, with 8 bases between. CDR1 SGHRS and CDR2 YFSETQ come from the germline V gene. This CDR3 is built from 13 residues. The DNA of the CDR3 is TGCGCCAGCAGCCCGGGGAGCTCCTACGAGCAGTACTTC. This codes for CASSPGSSYEQYF.

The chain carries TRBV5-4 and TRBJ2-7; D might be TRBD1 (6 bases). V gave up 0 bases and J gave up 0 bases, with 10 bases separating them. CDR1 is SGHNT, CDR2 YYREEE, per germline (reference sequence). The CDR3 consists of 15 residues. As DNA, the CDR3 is TGTGCCAGCAGCTTGGGGGGGCCCGCCTCCTACGAGCAGTACTTC. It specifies CASSLGGPASYEQYF.

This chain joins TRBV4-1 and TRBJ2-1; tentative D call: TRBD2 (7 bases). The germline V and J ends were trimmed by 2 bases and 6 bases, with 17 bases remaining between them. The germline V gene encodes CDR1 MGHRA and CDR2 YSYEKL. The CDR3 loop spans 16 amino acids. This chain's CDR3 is CASSQRGAGLGNEQFF. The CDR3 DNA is TGCGCCAGCAGCCAACGGGGGGCCGGTTTGGGCAATGAGCAGTTCTTC.

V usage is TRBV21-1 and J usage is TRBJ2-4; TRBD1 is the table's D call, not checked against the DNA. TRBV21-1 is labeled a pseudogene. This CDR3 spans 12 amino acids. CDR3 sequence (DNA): TGTGCCAGCAGCAATTCGGTTGGGACAGGGGACTTC. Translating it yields CASSNSVGTGDF.

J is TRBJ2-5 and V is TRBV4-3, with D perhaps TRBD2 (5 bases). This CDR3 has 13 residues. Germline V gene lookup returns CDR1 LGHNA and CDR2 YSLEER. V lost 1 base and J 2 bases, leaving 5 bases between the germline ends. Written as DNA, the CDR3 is TGCGCCAGCAGCCAAGGGAGGCAAGAGACCCAGTACTTC. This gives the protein CASSQGRQETQYF.

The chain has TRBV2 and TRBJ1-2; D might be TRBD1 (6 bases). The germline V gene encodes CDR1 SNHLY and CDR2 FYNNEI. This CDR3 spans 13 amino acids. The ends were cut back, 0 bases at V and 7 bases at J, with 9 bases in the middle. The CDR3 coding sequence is TGTGCCAGCAGTGAAGCTAGAGGGGGTGGCTACACCTTC. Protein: CASSEARGGGYTF. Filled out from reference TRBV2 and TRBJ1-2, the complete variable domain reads EPEVTQTPSHQVTQMGQEVILRCVPISNHLYFYWYRQILGQKVEFLVSFYNNEISEKSEIFDDQFSVERPDGSNFTLKIRSTKLEDSAMYFCASSEARGGGYTFGSGTRLTVV.

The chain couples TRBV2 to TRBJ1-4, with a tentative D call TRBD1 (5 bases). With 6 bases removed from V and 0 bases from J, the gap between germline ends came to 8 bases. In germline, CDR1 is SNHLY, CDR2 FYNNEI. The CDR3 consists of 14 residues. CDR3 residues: CASSQGSTNEKLFF. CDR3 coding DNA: TGTGCCAGCAGCCAGGGATCAACTAATGAAAAACTGTTTTTT.

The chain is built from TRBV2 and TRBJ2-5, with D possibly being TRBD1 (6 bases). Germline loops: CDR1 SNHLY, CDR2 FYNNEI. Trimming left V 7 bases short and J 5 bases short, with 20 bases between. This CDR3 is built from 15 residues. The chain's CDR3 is CASKVGPQGPETQYF. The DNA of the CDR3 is TGTGCCAGCAAGGTCGGTCCGCAGGGGCCGGAGACCCAGTACTTC.

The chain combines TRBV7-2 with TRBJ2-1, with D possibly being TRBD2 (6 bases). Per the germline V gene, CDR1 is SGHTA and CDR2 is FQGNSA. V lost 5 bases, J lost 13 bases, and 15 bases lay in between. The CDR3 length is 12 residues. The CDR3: CASSPRLVTQFF. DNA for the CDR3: TGTGCCAGCAGCCCCAGACTAGTGACTCAGTTCTTC. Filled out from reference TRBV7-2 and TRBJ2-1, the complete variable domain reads GAGVSQSPSNKVTEKGKDVELRCDPISGHTALYWYRQSLGQGLEFLIYFQGNSAPDKSGLPSDRFSAERTGGSVSTLTIQRTQQEDSAVYLCASSPRLVTQFFGPGTRLTVL.

For the CDR3, the DNA is TGTGCCAGCAGCTCGCCTAGCGGGGGGGCTTCCCAGTACTTC. Amino acids: CASSSPSGGASQYF. J is TRBJ2-5 and V is TRBV7-2; the match to TRBD2 covers 12 bases. Germline CDR1 reads SGHTA; CDR2 reads FQGNSA. The CDR3 runs 14 residues. J was trimmed by 9 bases and V by 4 bases; bases with no gene match: 6.

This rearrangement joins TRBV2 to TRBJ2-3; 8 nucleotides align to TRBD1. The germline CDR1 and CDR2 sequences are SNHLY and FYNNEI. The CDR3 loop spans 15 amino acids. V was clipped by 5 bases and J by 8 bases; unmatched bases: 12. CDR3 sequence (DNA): TGTGCCAGCAGTCCACAGGGGGGTGTTGGTGGTACGCAGTATTTT. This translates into CASSPQGGVGGTQYF.